Listed below are T cell receptor beta chains from one sample, sequenced in a study of radiotherapy plus CTLA-4 blockade in lung cancer. Using immunoSEQ multiplex PCR, the repertoire was profiled, and TCRdb retains in-frame clones only, with some absent. The data contain over a thousand clones, approximately 91% of them seen just once; the ten biggest clones take up approximately 9%. The sequencing here drew on tumor tissue, taken from a patient treated with radiotherapy plus ipilimumab. Receptors were obtained from a human donor with non-small cell lung cancer who had a complete response to radiotherapy plus ipilimumab. Each CDR3 is given with its conserved first and last residue. The D gene is left open where the match is weak. Expanded clones are given a class, and other clones once, few, many or no size at all.

cdr3_length,clone_size,v_call,d_call,j_call,cdr3_nt,cdr3_aa
13,few,TRBV7-2,NA,TRBJ1-1,TGTGCCAGCCGAGACCAGGGGAGGACTGAAGCTTTCTTT,CASRDQGRTEAFF
18,once,TRBV5-1,TRBD2,TRBJ2-2,TGCGCCAGCAGCTTGGACACCAGGGACTACACGAACACCGGGGAGCTGTTTTTT,CASSLDTRDYTNTGELFF
13,once,TRBV2,NA,TRBJ1-1,TGTGCCAGCAGTGAGACCCGGCGGGGAGCAGCTTTCTTT,CASSETRRGAAFF
14,NA,TRBV5-1,NA,TRBJ1-2,TGCGCCAGCAGCGGAGAATCAGGGTTGAGAGGCTACACCTTC,CASSGESGLRGYTF
14,NA,TRBV10-3,TRBD1,TRBJ2-5,TGTGCCATCAGCTCCGGGACAGGGCAAGAGACCCAGTACTTC,CAISSGTGQETQYF
15,once,TRBV4-3,NA,TRBJ2-3,TGCGCCAGCAGCCCCGAGCAGCCATGGGACGATACGCAGTATTTT,CASSPEQPWDDTQYF
16,few,TRBV4-3,TRBD1,TRBJ1-6,TGCGCCAGCAGCCACTTAGGGACAGCCTATAATTCACCCCTCCACTTT,CASSHLGTAYNSPLHF
13,NA,TRBV6-1,NA,TRBJ2-3,TGTGCCACGACTCCTGGGGCGGGGGATACGCAGTATTTT,CATTPGAGDTQYF
16,NA,TRBV19,NA,TRBJ1-1,TGTGCCAGTAGCCCATCGACATGGGGGCGGAGCACTGAAGCTTTCTTT,CASSPSTWGRSTEAFF
16,NA,TRBV6-1,TRBD2,TRBJ2-1,TGTGCCAGCAGAGAATGGACTAGCGGGAAGGAGGGTGAGCAGTTCTTC,CASREWTSGKEGEQFF
13,NA,TRBV19,TRBD1,TRBJ2-4,TGTGCCAGCAAGGGGACAGTGAAAAACATTCAGTACTTC,CASKGTVKNIQYF
17,NA,TRBV4-3,TRBD2,TRBJ2-4,TGCGCCAGCAGCCAAGAGGCGCTAGCGGAGTTCAAAAACATTCAGTACTTC,CASSQEALAEFKNIQYF
13,NA,TRBV2,NA,TRBJ2-5,TGTGCCAGCAGTGAAAGCGTTCAAGAGACCCAGTACTTC,CASSESVQETQYF
14,NA,TRBV6-4,NA,TRBJ1-1,TGTGCCAGCACCCTCTCCCCGGGGAACACTGAAGCTTTCTTT,CASTLSPGNTEAFF
16,NA,TRBV5-1,NA,TRBJ2-3,TGCGCCAGCAGTCCCCCGGCGCTAGCGAGCACAGATACGCAGTATTTT,CASSPPALASTDTQYF
11,NA,TRBV29-1,NA,TRBJ1-1,TGCAGCGTTGATGGGGCGGCTGAAGCTTTCTTT,CSVDGAAEAFF